Below are 8 T cell receptor beta chains sequenced from a single sample in a study of T cells in localized non-small cell lung cancer. This table comes from immunoSEQ multiplex PCR, and its TCRdb copy is limited to in-frame clones, with some not included. Of around 45,000 clones listed, 86% are singletons. The material sequenced was PBMCs, taken before any cancer treatment. All receptors come from a man between 40 and 75 years old with stage II lung adenocarcinoma.

This chain uses TRBV28 with TRBJ1-5; D is uncertain. Germline V gene sequence: CDR1 MDHEN, CDR2 SYDVKM. With 2 bases removed from V and 1 base from J, the gap between germline ends came to 9 bases. This CDR3 contains 15 residues. CDR3 coding DNA: TGTGCCAGCAGTTTACATAGTGAGAGCAATCAGCCCCAGCATTTT. This gives the protein CASSLHSESNQPQHF.

The chain is built from TRBV7-9 and TRBJ2-1; D not resolved. The germline V and J ends were trimmed by 1 base and 5 bases, with 9 bases remaining between them. CDR3 size: 14 residues. In germline, CDR1 is SEHNR, CDR2 FQNEAQ (reference sequence). The CDR3 DNA follows: TGTGCCAGCAGCTTAGTAGCTTTCCACAATGAGCAGTTCTTC. It encodes CASSLVAFHNEQFF. The whole variable domain, remainder taken from reference TRBV7-9 and TRBJ2-1, is DTGVSQNPRHKITKRGQNVTFRCDPISEHNRLYWYRQTLGQGPEFLTYFQNEAQLEKSRLLSDRFSAERPKGSFSTLEIQRTEQGDSAMYLCASSLVAFHNEQFFGPGTRLTVL.

The V call is TRBV7-6, the J call TRBJ1-1, with unresolved D. Trimming cost V 1 base and J 4 bases, with 7 bases left between them. Germline assignment: CDR1 SGHVS and CDR2 FNYEAQ. The CDR3 has 13 amino acids. CDR3 protein: CASSLGPLTEAFF. CDR3 nucleotide sequence: TGTGCCAGCAGCTTAGGACCCCTCACTGAAGCTTTCTTT.

V is TRBV6-5 and J is TRBJ1-4; D is possibly TRBD1 (6 bases). V was cut by 6 bases and J by 11 bases, with 10 bases left in between. Germline-derived CDR1 and CDR2 are MNHEY and SVGAGI. This CDR3 is built from 11 residues. The CDR3 loop reads CASRQRGKLFF. In DNA, the CDR3 is TGTGCCAGCAGGCAGAGGGGGAAACTGTTTTTT.

This chain connects TRBV5-1 to TRBJ1-1; 9 bases are a match to TRBD1. Germline trimming cut 4 bases from V and 5 bases from J; bases unmatched to any gene: 9. Per germline, CDR1 SGHRS and CDR2 YFSETQ. This CDR3 contains 15 residues. CDR3 bases: TGCGCCAGCAGCAACAACAGGGGGCAGGAAACTGAAGCTTTCTTT. Its translation: CASSNNRGQETEAFF.

The CDR3 DNA is TGTGCCAGCAGCTTAAGCGGGGCCAACGTCCTGACTTTC. Residues: CASSLSGANVLTF. The rearrangement joins TRBV13 to TRBJ2-6; D not certain. The CDR3 runs 13 residues. Germline lookup yields CDR1 PRHDT and CDR2 FYEKMQ (reference sequence). V lost 2 bases to trimming and J lost 4 bases, with 3 bases between them.

This sequence joins TRBV6-1 and TRBJ1-3, with 8 bases aligning to TRBD1. Per the germline V gene, CDR1 is MNHNS and CDR2 is SASEGT. The CDR3 contains 17 residues. J gave up 0 bases and V 1 base, and 5 bases lay outside the gene matches. The CDR3, as DNA: TGTGCCAGCAGTGAAGGGGACAGGAAGAGCTCTGGAAACACCATATATTTT. It encodes CASSEGDRKSSGNTIYF.

This chain links TRBV13 with TRBJ1-3, with 8 bases that match TRBD1. V was pared by 5 bases and J by 0 bases, with 3 bases of the junction left unmatched. The CDR3 has 15 amino acids. CDR1 PRHDT and CDR2 FYEKMQ come from the germline V gene (reference sequence). For the CDR3, the DNA is TGTGCCAGCAGCCGGGACAGGCTCTCTGGAAACACCATATATTTT. It specifies CASSRDRLSGNTIYF.